This T cell receptor beta chain appears in the sequencing data of a study of cytomegalovirus exposure and HLA in healthy donors. Points on this clone: The sample holds other DNA sequences that translate to the same CDR3.

There are 11 residues in the CDR3. The V gene's germline CDR1 is GTSNPN and CDR2 SVGIG (reference sequence). The PCR made use of 60 Vbeta and 13 Jbeta primers. Assay: immunoSEQ multiplex PCR; the TCRdb copy retains only in-frame clones and omits some. Of about 120,000 clones listed, less than 90% were seen once; the top ten hold around 18%. The rearrangement uses TRBV30 and TRBJ2-1; tentative D call: TRBD1 (6 bases). The sequence was obtained from a man in his late teens or twenties in good health and CMV-seropositive. Sequencing was performed on PBMCs. CDR3 in DNA: TGTGCAGGGGACATTTTAAATGAGCAGTTCTTC. The encoded protein is CAGDILNEQFF. Full variable domain (rest looked up from reference TRBV30 and TRBJ2-1): SQTIHQWPATLVQPVGSPLSLECTVEGTSNPNLYWYRQAAGRGLQLLFYSVGIGQISSEVPQNLSASRPQDRQFILSSKKLLLSDSGFYLCAGDILNEQFFGPGTRLTVL.